Shown below are 9 T cell receptor beta chains from a single sample sequenced in a study of blood T cell repertoires in COVID-19. The repertoire was sequenced with immunoSEQ multiplex PCR; TCRdb's copy has only in-frame clones and lacks some. The sample holds under 450,000 clones; just over 90% are singletons and the top ten take more than 0.85%. Sequencing was performed on PBMCs or T cells enriched from blood (not recorded which). Every receptor here comes from a woman in her forties who had been exposed to COVID-19.

The chain uses TRBV3-1 (or the pseudogene TRBV3-2) and TRBJ2-5, with TRBD1 matching 7 bases. Germline CDR1 is LGHDT and CDR2 is YNNKEL (reference sequence). Germline trimming cut 5 bases from V and 7 bases from J; bases unmatched to any gene: 16. This CDR3 has 16 amino acids. This CDR3 is CASSDGNRGRGWTQYF. The CDR3 region has the DNA TGTGCCAGCAGCGATGGGAACAGGGGCAGGGGATGGACCCAGTACTTC.

The chain carries TRBV29-1 and TRBJ1-2; D is undetermined. The CDR3 is 13 amino acids. The germline CDR1 and CDR2 sequences are SQVTM and ANQGSEA. V was shortened by 4 bases and J by 2 bases, with 11 bases between the two germline ends. CDR3 coding DNA: TGCAGCGTTGGTGGGCAGTTAAACTATGGCTACACCTTC. It is translated as CSVGGQLNYGYTF.

This chain links TRBV23-1 with TRBJ2-5; D might be TRBD2 (6 bases). TRBV23-1 is assigned to the ORF class and has an uncertain function. This CDR3 is built from 16 residues. V was pared by 0 bases and J by 5 bases, with 16 bases between. CDR3 amino acids: CASSQSHPGTLETQYF. CDR3 coding DNA: TGCGCCAGCAGTCAATCCCACCCAGGGACTTTGGAGACCCAGTACTTC.

V usage is TRBV6-4 and J usage is TRBJ1-1; 8 positions match TRBD1. CDR3 length equals 14 residues. The V gene's germline CDR1 is MRHNA and CDR2 SNTAGT. J was trimmed by 3 bases and V by 6 bases; bases with no gene match: 6. CDR3 region: CASRETGADTEAFF. CDR3 bases: TGTGCCAGCAGAGAGACAGGGGCGGACACTGAAGCTTTCTTT.

The CDR3 DNA reads TGTGCCACCAGCAGAGACAGCCAGGGCTATGGCTACACCTTC. It translates to CATSRDSQGYGYTF. The rearrangement uses TRBV15 and TRBJ1-2; TRBD1 might be the D (5 bases). Germline CDR1 and CDR2: LNHNV and YYDKDF (reference sequence). V gave up 0 bases and J gave up 4 bases, with 9 bases separating them. CDR3 length: 14 residues.

The gene calls are TRBV7-3 and TRBJ2-7; TRBD1 aligns across 7 bases. The CDR3 loop spans 16 amino acids. The V and J ends lost 5 bases and 4 bases, in that order; junction bases with no gene match: 14. In germline, CDR1 is SGHTA, CDR2 FQGTGA. DNA for the CDR3: TGTGCCAGCAGCACTCGACAGGGTTCAGGCCTTTACGAGCAGTACTTC. It specifies CASSTRQGSGLYEQYF.

V usage is TRBV7-8 and J usage is TRBJ2-2; D unresolved. V lost 7 bases and J 7 bases, leaving 16 bases between the germline ends. The CDR3 is 14 residues long. The germline V gene has CDR1 SGHVS and CDR2 FQNEAQ. CDR3 sequence: CASTSLSPGGELFF. CDR3 DNA: TGTGCCAGCACCAGCCTAAGTCCAGGCGGGGAGCTGTTTTTT.

This clone was recorded once. The V call is TRBV5-6, the J call TRBJ2-1; TRBD2 might be the D (5 bases). The V end lost 4 bases, the J end lost 7 bases, and 24 bases lay between the germline ends. In germline, CDR1 is SGHDT, CDR2 YYEEEE. There are 17 residues in the CDR3. The CDR3 is CASSQDSVGKVLNEQFF. The CDR3 DNA reads TGTGCCAGCAGCCAGGACTCAGTGGGTAAAGTCTTGAATGAGCAGTTCTTC.

V is TRBV14 and J is TRBJ2-5, with D perhaps TRBD1 (5 bases). The CDR3 runs 15 residues. Between the trimmed V and J ends, which lost 3 bases and 2 bases, there was a span of 13 bases. CDR1 is SGHDN and CDR2 is FVKESK in the germline V gene. CDR3 DNA: TGTGCCAGCAGCCAGACAGTGGCTCCGCAAGAGACCCAGTACTTC. Translated, it gives CASSQTVAPQETQYF.